The present T cell receptor beta chain was sequenced within a study of blood T cell repertoires in COVID-19. On the study more broadly: COVID-19 samples collected from the United States, Italy and Spain covered acute and convalescent phases. Sources were T cells, B-cell-depleted T cells, or PBMCs; the material itself was cDNA or gDNA.

In the authors' methods: Nucleated cell counts were estimated from reference gene primer amplification. Sequencing was performed with immunoSEQ multiplex PCR; in TCRdb, only in-frame clones are kept and a portion is missing. V and J calls and clone size follow that table, whereas D and trimming were derived from the DNA. The table includes about 93,000 clones, approximately 86% detected once. This CDR3 is built from 15 residues. CDR1 and CDR2 from the germline V gene are LGHDT and YNNKEL (reference sequence). V shed 1 base and J shed 0 bases, with 7 bases lying between them. The sequenced material came from peripheral blood. The chain carries TRBV3-1 (or the pseudogene TRBV3-2) and TRBJ1-3; D is perhaps TRBD1 (6 bases). The sequence was collected from a woman of 80 years or more with acute or convalescent COVID-19. The chain's CDR3 is CASSQGRGSGNTIYF. The CDR3 nucleotides read TGTGCCAGCAGCCAAGGCAGGGGCTCTGGAAACACCATATATTTT.